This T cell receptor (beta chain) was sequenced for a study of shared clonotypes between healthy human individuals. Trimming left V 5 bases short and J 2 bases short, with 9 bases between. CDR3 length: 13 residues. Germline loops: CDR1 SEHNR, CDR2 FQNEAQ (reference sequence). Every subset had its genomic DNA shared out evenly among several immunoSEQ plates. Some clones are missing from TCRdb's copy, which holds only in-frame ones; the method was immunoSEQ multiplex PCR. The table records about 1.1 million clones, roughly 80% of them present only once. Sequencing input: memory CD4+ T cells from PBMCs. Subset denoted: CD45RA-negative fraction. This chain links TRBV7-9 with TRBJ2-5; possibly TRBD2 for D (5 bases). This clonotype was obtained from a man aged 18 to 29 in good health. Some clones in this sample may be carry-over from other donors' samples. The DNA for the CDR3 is TGTGCCAGCAGCATTGGGAGTCAAGAGACCCAGTACTTC. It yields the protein CASSIGSQETQYF.